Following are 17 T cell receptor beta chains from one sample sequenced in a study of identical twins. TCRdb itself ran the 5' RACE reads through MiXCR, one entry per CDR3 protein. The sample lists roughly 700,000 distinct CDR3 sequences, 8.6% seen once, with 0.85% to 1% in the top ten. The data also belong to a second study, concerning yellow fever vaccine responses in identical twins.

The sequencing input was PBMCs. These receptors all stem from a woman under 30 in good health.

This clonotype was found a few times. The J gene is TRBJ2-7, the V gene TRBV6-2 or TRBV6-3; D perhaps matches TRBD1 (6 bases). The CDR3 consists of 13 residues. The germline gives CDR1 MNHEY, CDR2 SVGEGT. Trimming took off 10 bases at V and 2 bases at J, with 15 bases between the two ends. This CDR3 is CATHRDNTYEQYF. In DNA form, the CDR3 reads TGTGCCACCCACCGGGACAATACCTACGAGCAGTACTTC.

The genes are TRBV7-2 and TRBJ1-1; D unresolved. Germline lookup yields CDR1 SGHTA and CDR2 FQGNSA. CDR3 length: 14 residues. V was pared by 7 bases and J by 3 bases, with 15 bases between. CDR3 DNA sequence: TGTGCCAGCATTCAGGCCTCTGGTTACACTGAAGCTTTCTTT. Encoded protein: CASIQASGYTEAFF.

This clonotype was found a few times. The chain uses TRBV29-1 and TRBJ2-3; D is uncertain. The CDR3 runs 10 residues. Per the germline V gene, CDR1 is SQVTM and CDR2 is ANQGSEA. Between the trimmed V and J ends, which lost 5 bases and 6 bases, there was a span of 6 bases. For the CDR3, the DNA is TGCAGCGTTATGAGGGATACGCAGTATTTT. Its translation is CSVMRDTQYF.

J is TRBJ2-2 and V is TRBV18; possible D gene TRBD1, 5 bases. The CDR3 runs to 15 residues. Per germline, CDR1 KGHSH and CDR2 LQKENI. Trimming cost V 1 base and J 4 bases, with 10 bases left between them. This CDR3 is CASSPRGAVTGELFF. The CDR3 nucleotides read TGTGCCAGCTCACCACGGGGCGCCGTCACCGGGGAGCTGTTTTTT. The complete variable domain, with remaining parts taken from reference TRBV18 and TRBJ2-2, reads NAGVMQNPRHLVRRRGQEARLRCSPMKGHSHVYWYRQLPEEGLKFMVYLQKENIIDESGMPKERFSAEFPKEGPSILRIQQVVRGDSAAYFCASSPRGAVTGELFFGEGSRLTVL.

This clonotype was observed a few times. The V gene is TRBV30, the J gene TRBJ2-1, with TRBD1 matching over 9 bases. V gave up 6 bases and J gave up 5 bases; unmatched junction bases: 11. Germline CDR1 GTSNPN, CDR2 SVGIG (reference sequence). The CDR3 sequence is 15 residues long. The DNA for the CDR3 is TGTGCCTGCCAGTCCTTGGGACAGGGTCACAATGAGCAGTTCTTC. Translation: CACQSLGQGHNEQFF.

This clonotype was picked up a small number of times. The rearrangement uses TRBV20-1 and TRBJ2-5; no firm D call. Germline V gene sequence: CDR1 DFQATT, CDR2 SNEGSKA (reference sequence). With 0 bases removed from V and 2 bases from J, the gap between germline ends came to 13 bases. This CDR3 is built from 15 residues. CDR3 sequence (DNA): TGCAGTGCTAGAGAAGGGAAAAGGAGTCAAGAGACCCAGTACTTC. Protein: CSAREGKRSQETQYF.

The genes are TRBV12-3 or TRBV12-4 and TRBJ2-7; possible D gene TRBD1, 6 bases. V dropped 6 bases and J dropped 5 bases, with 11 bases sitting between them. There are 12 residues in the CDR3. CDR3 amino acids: CASRQNRDEQYF. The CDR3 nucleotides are TGTGCCAGCAGACAAAACAGGGACGAGCAGTACTTC.

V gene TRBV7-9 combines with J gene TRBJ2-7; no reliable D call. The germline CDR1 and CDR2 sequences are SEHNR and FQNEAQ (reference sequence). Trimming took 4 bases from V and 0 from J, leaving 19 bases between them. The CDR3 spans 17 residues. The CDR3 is CASSYTPPNSYSYEQYF. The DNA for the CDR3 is TGTGCCAGCAGCTACACCCCCCCAAACTCGTACTCCTACGAGCAGTACTTC.

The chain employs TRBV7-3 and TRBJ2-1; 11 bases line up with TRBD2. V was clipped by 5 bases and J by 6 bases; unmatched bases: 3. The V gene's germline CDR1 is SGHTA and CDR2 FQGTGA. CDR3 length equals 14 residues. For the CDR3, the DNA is TGTGCCAGCAGCGTTAGCGGGGGGGCCAATGAGCAGTTCTTC. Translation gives CASSVSGGANEQFF. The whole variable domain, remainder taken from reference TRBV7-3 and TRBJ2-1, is GAGVSQTPSNKVTEKGKYVELRCDPISGHTALYWYRQSLGQGPEFLIYFQGTGAADDSGLPNDRFFAVRPEGSVSTLKIQRTERGDSAVYLCASSVSGGANEQFFGPGTRLTVL.

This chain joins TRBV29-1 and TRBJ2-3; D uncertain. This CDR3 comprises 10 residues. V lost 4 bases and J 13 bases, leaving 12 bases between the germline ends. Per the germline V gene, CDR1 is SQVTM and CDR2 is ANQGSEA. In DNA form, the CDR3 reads TGCAGCGTTGTAATTGACGAGAAGTATTTT. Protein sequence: CSVVIDEKYF.

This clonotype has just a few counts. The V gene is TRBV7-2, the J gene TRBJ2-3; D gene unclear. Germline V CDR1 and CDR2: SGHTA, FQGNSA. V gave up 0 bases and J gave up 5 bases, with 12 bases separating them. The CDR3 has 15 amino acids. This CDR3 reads CASSLADYVGDTQYF. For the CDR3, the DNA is TGTGCCAGCAGCTTAGCGGATTACGTAGGAGATACGCAGTATTTT.

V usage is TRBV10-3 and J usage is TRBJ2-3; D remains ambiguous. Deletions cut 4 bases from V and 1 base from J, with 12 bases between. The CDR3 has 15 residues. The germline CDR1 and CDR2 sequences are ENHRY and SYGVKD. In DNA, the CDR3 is TGTGCCATCAGTGTTAGTCTACCCGGCACAGATACGCAGTATTTT. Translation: CAISVSLPGTDTQYF.

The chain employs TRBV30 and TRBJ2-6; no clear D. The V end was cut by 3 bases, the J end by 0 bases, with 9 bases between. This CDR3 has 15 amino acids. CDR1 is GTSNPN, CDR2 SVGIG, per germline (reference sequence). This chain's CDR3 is CAWRVDNSGANVLTF. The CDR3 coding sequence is TGTGCCTGGAGAGTAGACAACTCTGGGGCCAACGTCCTGACTTTC.

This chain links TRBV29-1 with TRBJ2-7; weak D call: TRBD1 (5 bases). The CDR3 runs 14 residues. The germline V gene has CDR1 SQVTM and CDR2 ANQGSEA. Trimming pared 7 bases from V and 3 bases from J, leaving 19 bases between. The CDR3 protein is CSAIPMKGNYEQYF. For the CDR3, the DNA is TGCAGCGCTATCCCGATGAAGGGGAACTACGAGCAGTACTTC.

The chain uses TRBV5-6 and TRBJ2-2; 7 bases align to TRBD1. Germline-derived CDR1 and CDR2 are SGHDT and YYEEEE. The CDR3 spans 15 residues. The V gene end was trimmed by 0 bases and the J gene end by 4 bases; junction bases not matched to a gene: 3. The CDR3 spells CASSLVPGGTGELFF. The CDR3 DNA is TGTGCCAGCAGCTTGGTTCCAGGGGGCACCGGGGAGCTGTTTTTT.

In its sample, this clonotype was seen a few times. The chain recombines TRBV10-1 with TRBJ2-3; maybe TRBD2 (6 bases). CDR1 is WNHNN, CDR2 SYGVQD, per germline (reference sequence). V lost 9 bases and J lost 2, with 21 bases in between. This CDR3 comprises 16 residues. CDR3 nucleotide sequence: TGCGCCAGGAACCGGGACTCCGACTTATTCACAGATACGCAGTATTTT. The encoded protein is CARNRDSDLFTDTQYF.

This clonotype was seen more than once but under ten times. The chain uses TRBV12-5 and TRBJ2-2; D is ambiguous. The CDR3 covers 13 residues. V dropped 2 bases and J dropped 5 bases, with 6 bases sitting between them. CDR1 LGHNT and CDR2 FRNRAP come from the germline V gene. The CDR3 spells CASGLLATGELFF. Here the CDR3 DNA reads TGTGCTAGTGGTTTGTTAGCAACCGGGGAGCTGTTTTTT.